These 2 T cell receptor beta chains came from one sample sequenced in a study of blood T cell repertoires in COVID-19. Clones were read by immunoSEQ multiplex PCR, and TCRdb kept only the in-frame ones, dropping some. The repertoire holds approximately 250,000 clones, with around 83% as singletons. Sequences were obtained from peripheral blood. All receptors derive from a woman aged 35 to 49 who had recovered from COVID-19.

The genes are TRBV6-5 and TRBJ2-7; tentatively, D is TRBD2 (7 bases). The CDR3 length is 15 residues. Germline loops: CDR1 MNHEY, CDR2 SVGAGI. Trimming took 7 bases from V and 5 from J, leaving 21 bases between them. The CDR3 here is CASKITWGGDDEQYF. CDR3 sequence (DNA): TGTGCCAGCAAAATTACGTGGGGGGGCGACGACGAGCAGTACTTC.

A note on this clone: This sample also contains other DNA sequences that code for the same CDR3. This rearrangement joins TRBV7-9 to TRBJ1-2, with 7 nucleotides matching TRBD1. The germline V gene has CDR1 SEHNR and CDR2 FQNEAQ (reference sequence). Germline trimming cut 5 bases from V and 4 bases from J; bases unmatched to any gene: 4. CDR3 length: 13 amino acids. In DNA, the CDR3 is TGTGCCAGCAGCCCACAGGGGACCTATGGCTACACCTTC. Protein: CASSPQGTYGYTF.